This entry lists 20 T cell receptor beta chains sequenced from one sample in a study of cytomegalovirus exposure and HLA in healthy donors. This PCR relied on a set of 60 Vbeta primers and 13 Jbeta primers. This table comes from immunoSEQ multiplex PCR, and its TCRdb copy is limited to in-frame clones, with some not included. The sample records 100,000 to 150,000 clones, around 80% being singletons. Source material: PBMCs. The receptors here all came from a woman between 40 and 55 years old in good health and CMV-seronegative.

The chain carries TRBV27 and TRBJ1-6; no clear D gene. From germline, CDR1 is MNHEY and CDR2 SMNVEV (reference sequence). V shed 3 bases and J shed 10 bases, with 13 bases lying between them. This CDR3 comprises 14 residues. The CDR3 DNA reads TGTGCCAGCAGTTTTACTGGTACTTCCTCACCCCTCCACTTT. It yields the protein CASSFTGTSSPLHF.

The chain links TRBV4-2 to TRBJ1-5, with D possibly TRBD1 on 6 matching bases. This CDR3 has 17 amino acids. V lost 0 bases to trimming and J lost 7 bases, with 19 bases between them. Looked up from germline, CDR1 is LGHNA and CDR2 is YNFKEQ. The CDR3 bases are TGTGCCAGCAGCCAAGACCTCTCCCGCAGGGGCGAGCAGCCCCAGCATTTT. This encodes CASSQDLSRRGEQPQHF.

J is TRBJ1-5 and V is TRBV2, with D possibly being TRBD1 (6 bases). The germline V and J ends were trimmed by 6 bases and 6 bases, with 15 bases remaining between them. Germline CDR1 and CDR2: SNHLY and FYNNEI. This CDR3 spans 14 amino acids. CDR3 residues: CASREQGSSQPQHF. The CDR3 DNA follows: TGTGCCAGCAGAGAGCAGGGGAGTAGTCAGCCCCAGCATTTT.

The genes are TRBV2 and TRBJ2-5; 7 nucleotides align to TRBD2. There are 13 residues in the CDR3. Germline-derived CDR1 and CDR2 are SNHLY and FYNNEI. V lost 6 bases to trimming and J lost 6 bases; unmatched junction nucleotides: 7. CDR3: CASRPLGGKTQYF. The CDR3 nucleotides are TGTGCCAGCAGACCGCTGGGAGGGAAGACCCAGTACTTC.

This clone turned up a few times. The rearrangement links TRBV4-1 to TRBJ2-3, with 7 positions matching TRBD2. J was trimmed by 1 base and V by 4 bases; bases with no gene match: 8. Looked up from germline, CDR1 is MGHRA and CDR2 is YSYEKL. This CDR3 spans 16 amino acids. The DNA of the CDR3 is TGCGCCAGCAGCCCGTCGAGGCTAGCGGGCACAGATACGCAGTATTTT. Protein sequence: CASSPSRLAGTDTQYF.

CDR3 nucleotide sequence: TGTGCCAGCAGGCGGGTAGCGGGGAGGAGTGGGGGGCAGTACTTC. This sequence encodes CASRRVAGRSGGQYF. J is TRBJ2-7 and V is TRBV7-2; the match to TRBD2 covers 8 bases. The germline V gene encodes CDR1 SGHTA and CDR2 FQGNSA. CDR3 length: 15 residues. V trimming: 6 bases; J trimming: 9 bases; junction bases outside the gene matches: 16. The full variable domain, rest sourced from reference TRBV7-2 and TRBJ2-7, is GAGVSQSPSNKVTEKGKDVELRCDPISGHTALYWYRQSLGQGLEFLIYFQGNSAPDKSGLPSDRFSAERTGGSVSTLTIQRTQQEDSAVYLCASRRVAGRSGGQYFGPGTRLTVT.

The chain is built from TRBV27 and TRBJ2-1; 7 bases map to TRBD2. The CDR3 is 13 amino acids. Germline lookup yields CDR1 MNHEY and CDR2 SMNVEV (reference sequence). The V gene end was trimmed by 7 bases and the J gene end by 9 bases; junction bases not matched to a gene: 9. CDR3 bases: TGTGCCAGCACGGGACTATCCCCCGTTGAGCAGTTCTTC. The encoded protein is CASTGLSPVEQFF.

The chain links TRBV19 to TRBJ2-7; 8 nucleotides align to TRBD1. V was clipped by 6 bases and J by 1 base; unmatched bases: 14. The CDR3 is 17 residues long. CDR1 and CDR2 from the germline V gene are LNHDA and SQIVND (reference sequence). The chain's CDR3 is CASSKDHGQGTSYEQYF. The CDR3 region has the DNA TGTGCCAGTAGCAAAGACCATGGACAGGGCACATCCTACGAGCAGTACTTC.

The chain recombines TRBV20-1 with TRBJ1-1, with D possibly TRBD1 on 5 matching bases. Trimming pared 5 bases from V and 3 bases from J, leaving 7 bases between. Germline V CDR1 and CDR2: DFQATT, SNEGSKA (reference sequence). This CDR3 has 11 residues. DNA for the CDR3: TGCAGTGCTCCAGGGCACACTGAAGCTTTCTTT. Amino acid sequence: CSAPGHTEAFF.

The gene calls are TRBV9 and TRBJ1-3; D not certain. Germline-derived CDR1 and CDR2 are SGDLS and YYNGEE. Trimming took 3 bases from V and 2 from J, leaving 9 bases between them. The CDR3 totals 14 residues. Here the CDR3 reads CASSAGETGNTIYF. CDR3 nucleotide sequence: TGTGCCAGCAGCGCCGGGGAGACTGGAAACACCATATATTTT.

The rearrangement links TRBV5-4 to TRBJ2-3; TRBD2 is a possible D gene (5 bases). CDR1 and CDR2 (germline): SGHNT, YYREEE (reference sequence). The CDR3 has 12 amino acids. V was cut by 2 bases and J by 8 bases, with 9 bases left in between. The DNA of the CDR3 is TGTGCCAGCAGCTTCGAACTAGGTACGCAGTATTTT. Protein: CASSFELGTQYF.

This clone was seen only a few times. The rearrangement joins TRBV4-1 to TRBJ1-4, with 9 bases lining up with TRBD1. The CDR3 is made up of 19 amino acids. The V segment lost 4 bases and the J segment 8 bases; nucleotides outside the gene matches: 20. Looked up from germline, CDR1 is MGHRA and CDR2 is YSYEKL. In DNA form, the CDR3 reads TGCGCCAGCAGCCGGGAGGCCCCCCCGAACAGGGGGCTTGAAGAAAAACTGTTTTTT. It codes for CASSREAPPNRGLEEKLFF.

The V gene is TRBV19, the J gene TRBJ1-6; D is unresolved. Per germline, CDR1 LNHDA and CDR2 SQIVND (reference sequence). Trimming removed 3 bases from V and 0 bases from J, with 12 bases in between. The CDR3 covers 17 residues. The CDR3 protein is CASSISDWSSYNSPLHF. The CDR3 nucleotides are TGTGCCAGTAGTATTTCAGACTGGAGCTCCTATAATTCACCCCTCCACTTT.

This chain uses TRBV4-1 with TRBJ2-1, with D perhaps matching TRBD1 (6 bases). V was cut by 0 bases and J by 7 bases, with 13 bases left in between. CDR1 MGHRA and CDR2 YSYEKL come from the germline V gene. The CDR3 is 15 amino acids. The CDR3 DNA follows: TGCGCCAGCAGCCAAGATAGAACAGGGTCAAATGAGCAGTTCTTC. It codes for CASSQDRTGSNEQFF.

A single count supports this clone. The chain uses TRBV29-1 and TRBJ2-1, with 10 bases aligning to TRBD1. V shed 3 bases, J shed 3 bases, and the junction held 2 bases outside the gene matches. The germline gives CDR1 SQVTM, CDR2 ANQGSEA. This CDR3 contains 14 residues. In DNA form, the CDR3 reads TGCAGCGTTGAGGGGGACAGGGGCTACAATGAGCAGTTCTTC. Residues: CSVEGDRGYNEQFF.

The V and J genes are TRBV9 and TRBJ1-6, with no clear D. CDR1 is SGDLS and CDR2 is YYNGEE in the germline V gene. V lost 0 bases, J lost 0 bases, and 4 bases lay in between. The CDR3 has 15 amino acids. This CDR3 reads CASSVANSYNSPLHF. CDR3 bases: TGTGCCAGCAGCGTAGCAAACTCCTATAATTCACCCCTCCACTTT.

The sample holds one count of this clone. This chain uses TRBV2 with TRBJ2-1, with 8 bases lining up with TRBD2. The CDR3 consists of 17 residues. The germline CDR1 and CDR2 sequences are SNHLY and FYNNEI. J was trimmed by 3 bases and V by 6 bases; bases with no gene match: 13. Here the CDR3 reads CASSPLSGRDLYNEQFF. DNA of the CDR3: TGTGCCAGCAGCCCGTTGAGCGGGAGAGATCTCTACAATGAGCAGTTCTTC.

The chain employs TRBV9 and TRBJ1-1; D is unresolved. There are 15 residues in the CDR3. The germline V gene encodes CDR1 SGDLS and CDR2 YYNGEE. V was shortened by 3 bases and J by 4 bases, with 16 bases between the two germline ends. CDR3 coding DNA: TGTGCCAGCAGCGCCGTGCGGGCGGGTCGCACTGAAGCTTTCTTT. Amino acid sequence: CASSAVRAGRTEAFF.

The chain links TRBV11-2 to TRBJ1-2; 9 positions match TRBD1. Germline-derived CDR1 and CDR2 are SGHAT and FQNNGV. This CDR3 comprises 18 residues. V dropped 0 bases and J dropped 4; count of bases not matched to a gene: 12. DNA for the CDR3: TGTGCCAGCAGCTTAGACCCGACAGGGGGGCGCGTTGGCTATGGCTACACCTTC. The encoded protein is CASSLDPTGGRVGYGYTF.

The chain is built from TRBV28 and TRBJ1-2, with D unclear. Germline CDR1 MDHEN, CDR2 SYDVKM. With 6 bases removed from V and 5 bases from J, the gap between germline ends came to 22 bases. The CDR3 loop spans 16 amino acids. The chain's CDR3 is CASSSLDGVVIYGYTF. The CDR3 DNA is TGTGCCAGCAGCTCCCTAGATGGCGTTGTCATATATGGCTACACCTTC.